This TCR beta chain derives from a study of shared clonotypes between healthy human individuals. Findings of the study overall: Sequencing depth was a factor that was expected to affect clonotype sharing among donors. At large depth, rarefaction still showed sorted-subset sequencing to be incomplete.

Sequencing used immunoSEQ multiplex PCR; TCRdb keeps in-frame clones, though not all of them. The sample records 2 million to 3 million clones, approximately 94% being singletons. This clone was seen once. Antigen unknown. Between the trimmed V and J ends, which lost 6 bases and 5 bases, there was a span of 24 bases. This CDR3 has 17 amino acids. Per germline, CDR1 MNHEY and CDR2 SMNVEV (reference sequence). The chain is built from TRBV27 and TRBJ2-3; TRBD1 is a possible D gene (6 bases). The receptor's source is a young man in good health. Some clones in this sample may be carry-over from other donors' samples. The sample consisted of naive CD4+ T cells from PBMCs. Indicated subset: CD45RA+ positively selected. The CDR3 region is CASSPYIGAGVKDTQYF. CDR3 coding DNA: TGTGCCAGCAGCCCCTACATTGGGGCAGGGGTTAAAGATACGCAGTATTTT.